One and the same sample provided the 27 T cell receptor beta chains below, sequenced in a study of early T cells in non-severe SARS-CoV-2 infection. Each CDR3 protein gets one entry after TCRdb re-called the 5' RACE reads with MiXCR. This table has about 56,000 distinct CDR3 sequences, more than 12% appearing once. The sequences come from whole blood, collected at baseline. All receptors derive from an adult who was a healthcare worker with PCR-confirmed SARS-CoV-2 infection or an uninfected control (not recorded which).

This clonotype showed up just a few times. The DNA for the CDR3 is TGCAGTGCTAGAGATGGTGGAAACACCATATATTTT. Translated: CSARDGGNTIYF. V is TRBV20-1 and J is TRBJ1-3; D call uncertain. Germline V gene sequence: CDR1 DFQATT, CDR2 SNEGSKA (reference sequence). The CDR3 spans 12 residues. With 0 bases removed from V and 3 bases from J, the gap between germline ends came to 3 bases.

The rearrangement links TRBV20-1 to TRBJ2-7; D is perhaps TRBD1 (8 bases). Germline V gives CDR1 DFQATT, CDR2 SNEGSKA (reference sequence). V shed 3 bases and J shed 3 bases, with 12 bases lying between them. The CDR3 contains 13 residues. The CDR3 nucleotides read TGCAGTGCTAGCCACAGGGGGGGCTACGAGCAGTACTTC. The encoded protein is CSASHRGGYEQYF.

The chain couples TRBV29-1 to TRBJ1-2; D is unresolved. This CDR3 is 12 amino acids long. Looked up from germline, CDR1 is SQVTM and CDR2 is ANQGSEA. Trimming pared 3 bases from V and 4 bases from J, leaving 9 bases between. The CDR3: CSVEERTYGYTF. CDR3 nucleotide sequence: TGCAGCGTTGAGGAGAGGACCTATGGCTACACCTTC.

This clonotype appeared many times. This chain links TRBV28 with TRBJ2-1; 10 bases fit TRBD2. After removal of 6 bases from V and 2 bases from J, the junction contained 1 base not matched to a gene. Germline lookup yields CDR1 MDHEN and CDR2 SYDVKM. CDR3 size: 14 residues. CDR3 residues: CASSLAGAYNEQFF. CDR3 coding DNA: TGTGCCAGCAGCCTAGCGGGAGCCTACAATGAGCAGTTCTTC.

This clonotype was seen a few times. V is TRBV4-2 and J is TRBJ1-5; D possibly corresponds to TRBD1 (5 bases). Germline V gives CDR1 LGHNA, CDR2 YNFKEQ. The germline V and J ends were trimmed by 0 bases and 2 bases, with 11 bases remaining between them. The CDR3 is 16 amino acids. CDR3 DNA: TGTGCCAGCAGCCAAGAGTTTGGCAGGGGCAATCAGCCCCAGCATTTT. It specifies CASSQEFGRGNQPQHF.

Regarding this clonotype: Sequence at one end of the junction differs from germline and may be a read error. V is TRBV16 and J is TRBJ2-7; the match to TRBD1 covers 10 bases. There are 14 residues in the CDR3. In germline, CDR1 is KGHSY, CDR2 FQNENV. In DNA form, the CDR3 reads TGTGCCGGCAGCCCCGACAGGGGGCTTGTCGAGCAGTACTTC. This gives the protein CAGSPDRGLVEQYF.

This clonotype was counted ten times or more. This chain links TRBV28 with TRBJ2-1; TRBD2 aligns across 12 bases. The CDR3 sequence is 16 residues long. CDR1 is MDHEN and CDR2 is SYDVKM in the germline V gene. The ends lost 6 bases at V and 7 bases at J; junction bases unmatched: 10. This CDR3 reads CASRGLAGKWGNEQFF. The CDR3 DNA is TGTGCCAGCAGAGGACTAGCGGGAAAGTGGGGGAATGAGCAGTTCTTC. The whole variable domain, filled in from reference TRBV28 and TRBJ2-1, reads DVKVTQSSRYLVKRTGEKVFLECVQDMDHENMFWYRQDPGLGLRLIYFSYDVKMKEKGDIPEGYSVSREKKERFSLILESASTNQTSMYLCASRGLAGKWGNEQFFGPGTRLTVL.

There are a few counts of this clonotype. The chain has TRBV11-2 and TRBJ2-3, with D perhaps TRBD2 (5 bases). CDR3 length: 17 amino acids. Trimming took off 4 bases at V and 2 bases at J, with 19 bases between the two ends. From germline, CDR1 is SGHAT and CDR2 FQNNGV. The CDR3 region has the DNA TGTGCCAGCAGCTCCCCTACTACCGGGGTTTTCACAGATACGCAGTATTTT. Translation gives CASSSPTTGVFTDTQYF.

V and J are TRBV29-1 and TRBJ2-5; TRBD2 might be the D (5 bases). The V gene's germline CDR1 is SQVTM and CDR2 ANQGSEA. The CDR3 is made up of 10 amino acids. Trimming shortened V by 4 bases and J by 10 bases, and 10 bases separated the two germline ends. CDR3 DNA sequence: TGCAGCGTTGGAGGACTTAGCCAGTACTTC. This gives the protein CSVGGLSQYF.

DNA for the CDR3: TGTGCCAGCAGTGCGGGACAGGGGAATGAGCAGTTCTTC. It codes for CASSAGQGNEQFF. The chain recombines TRBV6-1 with TRBJ2-1, with 10 bases aligning to TRBD1. V trimming: 4 bases; J trimming: 7 bases; junction bases outside the gene matches: 1. CDR1 and CDR2 (germline): MNHNS, SASEGT. The CDR3 has 13 residues.

The CDR3 DNA follows: TGCAGTGCCCTTAACTCTGGGGCCAACGTCCTGACTTTC. Translation: CSALNSGANVLTF. This rearrangement joins TRBV20-1 to TRBJ2-6; D remains ambiguous. Germline values: CDR1 DFQATT, CDR2 SNEGSKA (reference sequence). V shed 6 bases and J shed 0 bases, with 6 bases lying between them. The CDR3 runs to 13 residues.

This clonotype has ten or more counts. The genes are TRBV7-3 and TRBJ2-1, with D possibly TRBD2 on 6 matching bases. The CDR3 extends over 15 amino acids. The germline gives CDR1 SGHTA, CDR2 FQGTGA. Trimming left V 2 bases short and J 5 bases short, with 13 bases between. CDR3 sequence reads: CASSLFQGGNNEQFF. As DNA, the CDR3 is TGTGCCAGCAGCTTATTTCAGGGAGGAAACAATGAGCAGTTCTTC.

This clonotype has just a few counts. The chain combines TRBV7-8 with TRBJ2-5; TRBD2 agrees at 8 bases. The J segment lost 7 bases and the V segment lost 5 bases, leaving 9 bases of the junction unmatched. The CDR3 extends over 14 amino acids. Germline lookup yields CDR1 SGHVS and CDR2 FQNEAQ. The CDR3 region is CASSQSGSGVTQYF. The DNA for the CDR3 is TGTGCCAGCAGCCAAAGCGGGAGTGGGGTGACCCAGTACTTC.

This clonotype was recorded many times. This chain links TRBV11-3 with TRBJ2-2; 7 bases are a match to TRBD1. Germline trimming cut 1 base from V and 2 bases from J; bases unmatched to any gene: 4. The length of the CDR3 is 16 residues. In germline, CDR1 is SGHNT, CDR2 YENEEA. The CDR3 loop reads CASSLVHRGNTGELFF. The DNA for the CDR3 is TGTGCCAGCAGCTTAGTTCACAGGGGCAACACCGGGGAGCTGTTTTTT. The variable domain in full, with the rest retrieved from reference TRBV11-3 and TRBJ2-2, is EAGVVQSPRYKIIEKKQPVAFWCNPISGHNTLYWYLQNLGQGPELLIRYENEEAVDDSQLPKDRFSAERLKGVDSTLKIQPAELGDSAVYLCASSLVHRGNTGELFFGEGSRLTVL.

This clonotype turned up a few times. V usage is TRBV12-3 or TRBV12-4 and J usage is TRBJ1-2, with 8 bases lining up with TRBD1. The length of the CDR3 is 14 residues. Unmatched junction bases numbered 10, after V lost 6 bases and J lost 7 bases. The chain's CDR3 is CASSSHGQGIGYTF. CDR3 DNA sequence: TGTGCCAGCAGCTCTCACGGACAGGGAATTGGCTACACCTTC.

This clonotype appeared a few times. The chain combines TRBV29-1 with TRBJ2-6; D remains ambiguous. Trimming removed 5 bases from V and 3 bases from J, with 8 bases in between. There are 13 residues in the CDR3. Germline V lookup: CDR1 SQVTM, CDR2 ANQGSEA. The CDR3 bases are TGCAGCGTTAGGGCTTATGGGGCCAACGTCCTGACTTTC. Translating it yields CSVRAYGANVLTF.

Ten or more counts support this clonotype. The V and J genes are TRBV9 and TRBJ2-3; 13 nucleotides agree with TRBD2. Germline trimming cut 3 bases from V and 1 base from J; bases unmatched to any gene: 2. The CDR3 extends over 16 amino acids. CDR1 is SGDLS and CDR2 is YYNGEE in the germline V gene. The CDR3 region is CASSAGLAGRTDTQYF. The CDR3, as DNA: TGTGCCAGCAGCGCGGGACTAGCGGGACGCACAGATACGCAGTATTTT.

V and J are TRBV28 and TRBJ2-5, with TRBD2 identical over 7 bases. This CDR3 is built from 15 residues. The J segment lost 4 bases and the V segment lost 2 bases, leaving 7 bases of the junction unmatched. From germline, CDR1 is MDHEN and CDR2 SYDVKM. The CDR3 DNA reads TGTGCCAGCAGTTTAGGGTACAGCGGGGTAGAGACCCAGTACTTC. Amino acid sequence: CASSLGYSGVETQYF.

This clonotype was seen at least ten times. V and J are TRBV28 and TRBJ2-7; no clear D gene. The CDR3 covers 10 residues. Trimming removed 3 bases at V and 5 bases at J, with 2 bases between. Germline values: CDR1 MDHEN, CDR2 SYDVKM. DNA for the CDR3: TGTGCCAGCAGTTTCAACGAGCAGTACTTC. Translating gives CASSFNEQYF.

This clonotype came up a few times. The chain carries TRBV12-3 or TRBV12-4 and TRBJ2-1; D is ambiguous. The V and J ends lost 1 base and 3 bases respectively, with 7 bases between them. The CDR3 totals 14 residues. This chain's CDR3 is CASSLETGYNEQFF. In nucleotides, the CDR3 is TGTGCCAGCAGTTTAGAAACCGGCTACAATGAGCAGTTCTTC.

This clonotype was seen only a few times. This chain links TRBV7-9 with TRBJ1-2; no firm D call. Trimming cost V 1 base and J 5 bases, with 14 bases left between them. This CDR3 contains 15 residues. Germline-derived CDR1 and CDR2 are SEHNR and FQNEAQ (reference sequence). CDR3 bases: TGTGCCAGCAGCTTAGAACCCCAAGTGGCATATGGCTACACCTTC. This sequence encodes CASSLEPQVAYGYTF.

The CDR3 loop reads CASSQDMAGQETQYF. CDR3 sequence (DNA): TGTGCCAGCAGCCAAGATATGGCGGGCCAAGAGACCCAGTACTTC. The chain couples TRBV4-2 to TRBJ2-5; D is perhaps TRBD2 (5 bases). Looked up from germline, CDR1 is LGHNA and CDR2 is YNFKEQ. The CDR3 is 15 amino acids. V dropped 0 bases and J dropped 1 base, with 9 bases sitting between them.

Remarks on this clonotype: At one of its ends the junction is not consistent with the germline gene, which may arise from a read error. This sequence joins TRBV4-1 and TRBJ2-7, with D possibly matching TRBD1 (6 bases). From germline, CDR1 is MGHRA and CDR2 YSYEKL. The CDR3 loop spans 16 amino acids. CDR3 sequence: CASSQVMGAGSYERYF. CDR3 nucleotides: TGCGCCAGCAGCCAAGTTATGGGGGCTGGCTCCTACGAGCGGTACTTC.

The chain combines TRBV11-2 with TRBJ1-2; D is uncertain. The germline V and J ends were trimmed by 3 bases and 0 bases, with 8 bases remaining between them. The CDR3 is 14 amino acids. CDR1 is SGHAT and CDR2 is FQNNGV in the germline V gene. Here the CDR3 DNA reads TGTGCCAGCAGCTTGGGGAGACCTAACTATGGCTACACCTTC. This sequence encodes CASSLGRPNYGYTF.

This clonotype was detected only a few times. The rearrangement uses TRBV11-2 and TRBJ2-5; no clear D gene. V was pared by 3 bases and J by 2 bases, with 13 bases between. CDR1 and CDR2 (germline): SGHAT, FQNNGV. The length of the CDR3 is 15 residues. The CDR3 region has the DNA TGTGCCAGCAGCTTTCAGTCCGGCAGGCAAGAGACCCAGTACTTC. This translates into CASSFQSGRQETQYF.

The table lists this clonotype with a count of one. With a much larger clone just one base away, this may be a read error. Lacking the conserved final phenylalanine or tryptophan, this CDR3 likely reflects a read error. This rearrangement joins TRBV6-5 to TRBJ2-3; D remains unclear. Trimming stripped 7 bases from V and 0 bases from J, with 11 bases between. The CDR3 contains 14 residues. The germline gives CDR1 MNHEY, CDR2 SVGAGI. The CDR3 spells CASKASTSTDTQYY. In DNA form, the CDR3 reads TGTGCCAGCAAGGCCTCAACTAGCACAGATACGCAGTATTAT.

The sample holds many counts of this clonotype. The rearrangement links TRBV7-2 to TRBJ2-2; TRBD2 might be the D (5 bases). Per the germline V gene, CDR1 is SGHTA and CDR2 is FQGNSA. With 1 base removed from V and 1 base from J, the gap between germline ends came to 16 bases. CDR3 length: 18 amino acids. CDR3 in DNA: TGTGCCAGCAGCTTAGAACTAGTTAGAGTGTTGAACACCGGGGAGCTGTTTTTT. This translates into CASSLELVRVLNTGELFF. The variable domain in full, completed from reference TRBV7-2 and TRBJ2-2, reads GAGVSQSPSNKVTEKGKDVELRCDPISGHTALYWYRQSLGQGLEFLIYFQGNSAPDKSGLPSDRFSAERTGGSVSTLTIQRTQQEDSAVYLCASSLELVRVLNTGELFFGEGSRLTVL.